The 12 T cell receptor beta chains below were found in one sample sequenced in a study of control samples from healthy donors and cancer patients. Profiled with immunoSEQ multiplex PCR; TCRdb holds only in-frame clones, not every one. The data hold some 22,000 clones, with more than 80% observed a single time. The specimen was PBMCs. The receptors derive from a man in his sixties with head and neck cancer.

This clone appeared a few times. The gene calls are TRBV7-3 and TRBJ2-1, with a possible D match to TRBD1 (6 bases). From germline, CDR1 is SGHTA and CDR2 FQGTGA. V shed 6 bases and J shed 5 bases, with 8 bases lying between them. The CDR3 covers 12 residues. The DNA for the CDR3 is TGTGCCAGCAGGGGGGCCGACAATGAGCAGTTCTTC. Translating it yields CASRGADNEQFF.

The CDR3 region is CASSPSGHLYEAFF. For the CDR3, the DNA is TGTGCCAGCAGCCCCTCGGGACACCTTTACGAAGCTTTCTTT. The chain employs TRBV13 and TRBJ1-1, with D maybe TRBD1 (6 bases). V was shortened by 5 bases and J by 8 bases, with 18 bases between the two germline ends. Germline values: CDR1 PRHDT, CDR2 FYEKMQ (reference sequence). The CDR3 is 14 residues long.

The chain uses TRBV27 and TRBJ1-6; no firm D call. Germline assignment: CDR1 MNHEY and CDR2 SMNVEV (reference sequence). The CDR3 is 16 amino acids. The germline V and J ends were trimmed by 5 bases and 10 bases, with 21 bases remaining between them. This chain's CDR3 is CASSHPGGGNESPLHF. The DNA of the CDR3 is TGTGCCAGCAGTCACCCAGGAGGAGGGAACGAGTCACCCCTCCACTTT.

J is TRBJ2-1 and V is TRBV24-1; 7 bases are shared with TRBD2. Germline CDR1 KGHDR, CDR2 SFDVKD. Unmatched junction bases numbered 0, after V lost 2 bases and J lost 3 bases. CDR3 length: 14 amino acids. CDR3 sequence: CATSDSSGYNEQFF. CDR3 bases: TGTGCCACCAGTGATTCTAGCGGCTACAATGAGCAGTTCTTC.

The J gene is TRBJ1-2, the V gene TRBV3-1 (or the pseudogene TRBV3-2), with D maybe TRBD1 (6 bases). V was shortened by 4 bases and J by 6 bases, with 15 bases between the two germline ends. CDR3 size: 14 residues. In germline, CDR1 is LGHDT, CDR2 YNNKEL (reference sequence). The CDR3 reads CASSPLGGRHGYTF. CDR3 DNA sequence: TGTGCCAGCAGCCCCCTCGGGGGGCGGCATGGCTACACCTTC.

The CDR3 bases are TGCAGCGTTGACAGCTTCTATGGCTACACCTTC. It is translated as CSVDSFYGYTF. The V call is TRBV29-1, the J call TRBJ1-2; D is ambiguous. Trimming pared 3 bases from V and 4 bases from J, leaving 6 bases between. The CDR3 totals 11 residues. Germline V gives CDR1 SQVTM, CDR2 ANQGSEA.

This clone was recorded only once. The rearrangement uses TRBV6-5 and TRBJ2-1; 8 bases agree with TRBD1. Germline values: CDR1 MNHEY, CDR2 SVGAGI. CDR3 length equals 15 residues. With V trimmed by 7 bases and J by 5 bases, 10 bases remained unmatched. The CDR3 reads CASNSQGGVHNEQFF. DNA of the CDR3: TGTGCCAGCAATTCACAGGGGGGCGTCCACAATGAGCAGTTCTTC.

V and J are TRBV14 and TRBJ2-1; a weak D match, TRBD2 (5 bases). Germline loops: CDR1 SGHDN, CDR2 FVKESK. V was shortened by 3 bases and J by 3 bases, with 12 bases between the two germline ends. The CDR3 is 15 residues long. CDR3: CASSQLGLHYNEQFF. CDR3 sequence (DNA): TGTGCCAGCAGCCAGCTCGGACTTCACTACAATGAGCAGTTCTTC.

The chain joins TRBV5-1 to TRBJ2-2; TRBD1 matches at 9 bases. V was pared by 4 bases and J by 5 bases, with 9 bases of the junction left unmatched. Germline V gene data show CDR1 as SGHRS and CDR2 as YFSETQ. This CDR3 contains 16 residues. The DNA of the CDR3 is TGCGCCAGCAGCCCGAACCCGGGGACAGGGACCGGGGAGCTGTTTTTT. This gives the protein CASSPNPGTGTGELFF. The full variable domain, in which reference TRBV5-1 and TRBJ2-2 provide the parts outside the CDR3, is KAGVTQTPRYLIKTRGQQVTLSCSPISGHRSVSWYQQTPGQGLQFLFEYFSETQRNKGNFPGRFSGRQFSNSRSEMNVSTLELGDSALYLCASSPNPGTGTGELFFGEGSRLTVL.

The rearrangement links TRBV18 to TRBJ1-4; 8 bases match TRBD1. V was pared by 2 bases and J by 3 bases, with 11 bases of the junction left unmatched. The CDR3 is 18 amino acids. CDR1 is KGHSH and CDR2 is LQKENI in the germline V gene. The CDR3 DNA reads TGTGCCAGCTCACCAAGGCAGGGGGCCGCCCTACCTAATGAAAAACTGTTTTTT. This gives the protein CASSPRQGAALPNEKLFF.

The chain uses TRBV6-5 and TRBJ2-3, with a possible D match to TRBD2 (5 bases). Per the germline V gene, CDR1 is MNHEY and CDR2 is SVGAGI. This CDR3 has 16 amino acids. V was trimmed by 2 bases and J by 6 bases, leaving 18 bases between them. CDR3 nucleotides: TGTGCCAGCAGTTACCAATCACTGGCGGGCGGGGATACGCAGTATTTT. This codes for CASSYQSLAGGDTQYF.

The V gene is TRBV6-5, the J gene TRBJ1-2, with D possibly matching TRBD1 (6 bases). Germline CDR1 is MNHEY and CDR2 is SVGAGI. The V and J ends lost 5 bases and 3 bases respectively, with 13 bases between them. CDR3 length equals 14 residues. In DNA form, the CDR3 reads TGTGCCAGCAGTAATTACAGGGATGACTATGGCTACACCTTC. Amino acids: CASSNYRDDYGYTF.